The 18 T cell receptor beta chains given below trace back to one sample, sequenced in a study of T cells after yellow fever vaccination. Via MiXCR, TCRdb re-called the 5' RACE reads, giving one row per CDR3 protein. The repertoire holds roughly 120,000 distinct CDR3 sequences, with 7.2% as singletons. Here the sequenced sample was CD4+ T cells sorted from PBMCs, taken about 49 days after the first yellow fever vaccination. The source is a man between 18 and 29 years old who received the YFV17D yellow fever vaccine.

This clonotype occurred many times. The chain carries TRBV12-3 or TRBV12-4 and TRBJ1-1, with 10 bases aligning to TRBD1. This CDR3 has 15 residues. V was pared by 3 bases and J by 1 base, with 2 bases of the junction left unmatched. Here the CDR3 DNA reads TGTGCCAGCAGTTTGACAGGGGGCGGGAACACTGAAGCTTTCTTT. The encoded protein is CASSLTGGGNTEAFF.

This clonotype was observed many times. The chain combines TRBV7-8 with TRBJ1-1; D is uncertain. CDR3 size: 13 residues. The V end was cut by 1 base, the J end by 8 bases, with 11 bases between. Germline CDR1 reads SGHVS; CDR2 reads FQNEAQ. This CDR3 reads CASSLVLGAEAFF. As DNA, the CDR3 is TGTGCCAGCAGCTTAGTTCTGGGAGCCGAAGCTTTCTTT.

This clonotype was found many times. The chain uses TRBV12-3 or TRBV12-4 and TRBJ2-1, with 8 bases aligning to TRBD2. V trimming: 3 bases; J trimming: 8 bases; junction bases outside the gene matches: 6. The CDR3 totals 14 residues. DNA of the CDR3: TGTGCCAGCAGTTTCCGACTAGCGAGCGATGAGCAGTTCTTC. Residues: CASSFRLASDEQFF.

The chain has TRBV18 and TRBJ2-5, with TRBD1 as a possible D gene (6 bases). The CDR3 loop spans 14 amino acids. Germline V CDR1 and CDR2: KGHSH, LQKENI. Between the trimmed V and J ends, which lost 3 bases and 4 bases, there was a span of 12 bases. CDR3 loop: CASSPTTGPETQYF. In DNA form, the CDR3 reads TGTGCCAGCTCACCCACGACAGGACCAGAGACCCAGTACTTC.

This clonotype showed up many times. The chain couples TRBV6-2 or TRBV6-3 to TRBJ2-1; D unresolved. The CDR3 runs 11 residues. CDR1 is MNHEY and CDR2 is SVGEGT in the germline V gene. V was cut by 6 bases and J by 12 bases, with 12 bases left in between. The CDR3 loop reads CASSYERWQFF. The CDR3 region has the DNA TGTGCCAGCAGCTACGAGCGATGGCAGTTCTTC.

Remarks on this clonotype: A much bigger clone sits one base away, suggesting this may be a read error. V gene TRBV2 combines with J gene TRBJ2-3; D gene unclear. The CDR3 extends over 16 amino acids. Germline-derived CDR1 and CDR2 are SNHLY and FYNNEI. The CDR3 bases are TGTGCCTGCAGTGAAGCGCCCTCAACTAGCACAGATACGCAGTATTTT. This sequence encodes CACSEAPSTSTDTQYF. The full variable domain, its missing parts supplied by reference TRBV2 and TRBJ2-3, is EPEVTQTPSHQVTQMGQEVILRCVPISNHLYFYWYRQILGQKVEFLVSFYNNEISEKSEIFDDQFSVERPDGSNFTLKIRSTKLEDSAMYFCACSEAPSTSTDTQYFGPGTRLTVL.

This clonotype was seen once. A much larger clone differs by one base, so this may be a read error. The gene calls are TRBV5-1 and TRBJ2-5, with D hard to call. V lost 9 bases, J lost 2 bases, and 14 bases lay in between. The CDR3 is made up of 13 amino acids. Germline CDR1 SGHRS, CDR2 YFSETQ. CDR3 in DNA: TGCGCCAACCGAATTGGTGTACAAGAGACCCAGTACTTC. The encoded protein is CANRIGVQETQYF.

This clonotype has a count of ten or more. The rearrangement links TRBV4-1 to TRBJ2-3; no clear D gene. The CDR3 sequence is 19 residues long. Germline V lookup: CDR1 MGHRA, CDR2 YSYEKL. V was trimmed by 4 bases and J by 0 bases, leaving 23 bases between them. The CDR3 loop is CASSLTWGFYKSSTDTQYF. CDR3 coding DNA: TGCGCCAGCAGCCTTACCTGGGGATTCTATAAATCTAGCACAGATACGCAGTATTTT.

Regarding this clonotype: This may be a read error, as it is one base from a much larger clone. The chain joins TRBV7-3 to TRBJ2-2, with no clear D. Germline CDR1 is SGHTA and CDR2 is FQGTGA. The CDR3 is 15 amino acids. This CDR3 is CTSSLLSRGTGELFF. The CDR3 DNA follows: TGTACCAGCAGCTTACTCAGTCGTGGCACCGGGGAGCTGTTTTTT.

This clonotype came up many times. The chain is built from TRBV5-1 and TRBJ2-2, with D unresolved. The V end lost 4 bases, the J end lost 1 base, and 8 bases lay between the germline ends. The CDR3 contains 14 residues. Germline V lookup: CDR1 SGHRS, CDR2 YFSETQ. Here the CDR3 DNA reads TGCGCCAGCAGCCTCACGGAGAACACCGGGGAGCTGTTTTTT. It encodes CASSLTENTGELFF.

Notes on this clonotype: A read error may explain this, as a much larger clone is one base away. The CDR3 reads CASSQLGVGASTDTQYF. CDR3 coding DNA: TGCGCCAGCAGCCAGCTGGGGGTCGGGGCTAGCACAGATACGCAGTATTTT. The V gene is TRBV4-3, the J gene TRBJ2-3; either TRBD1 or TRBD2 may supply D (5 bases each). CDR3 length: 17 residues. The V and J ends lost 3 bases and 0 bases respectively, with 16 bases between them. Per the germline V gene, CDR1 is LGHNA and CDR2 is YSLEER.

This clonotype was detected only once. V gene TRBV20-1 combines with J gene TRBJ1-3; no reliable D call. Germline V CDR1 and CDR2: DFQATT, SNEGSKA (reference sequence). This CDR3 has 17 amino acids. Deletions cut 6 bases from V and 4 bases from J, with 25 bases between. In DNA, the CDR3 is TGCAGTGCGTTTGTCCCCGCTAGCGGAGGAGGCGGAAACACCATATATTTT. Residues: CSAFVPASGGGGNTIYF.

This clonotype was recorded many times. The genes are TRBV5-1 and TRBJ2-1; a possible D gene is TRBD2 (6 bases). The CDR3 totals 15 residues. Trimming pared 4 bases from V and 5 bases from J, leaving 16 bases between. Germline V gene sequence: CDR1 SGHRS, CDR2 YFSETQ. The CDR3 spells CASSQNAGHNNEQFF. The CDR3 DNA reads TGCGCCAGCAGCCAAAACGCGGGGCATAACAATGAGCAGTTCTTC.

This clonotype has ten or more counts. The chain combines TRBV7-2 with TRBJ2-3, with D possibly being TRBD2 (6 bases). Trimming shortened V by 1 base and J by 4 bases, and 9 bases separated the two germline ends. CDR3 length: 14 amino acids. CDR1 and CDR2 (germline): SGHTA, FQGNSA. DNA for the CDR3: TGTGCCAGCAGCTTAGGGCCGGGGGCAGATACGCAGTATTTT. Its protein is CASSLGPGADTQYF.

The sample holds many counts of this clonotype. V is TRBV5-1 and J is TRBJ2-5; 8 nucleotides line up with TRBD2. Germline CDR1 SGHRS, CDR2 YFSETQ. The CDR3 covers 15 residues. V lost 4 bases and J lost 5; bases outside the gene matches: 10. The CDR3 spells CASSPRTSWLETQYF. The CDR3 nucleotides read TGCGCCAGCAGCCCACGGACTAGCTGGTTGGAGACCCAGTACTTC.

About this clonotype itself: A much more abundant neighbour one base away suggests this may be a read error. This chain joins TRBV12-3 or TRBV12-4 and TRBJ2-3; D ambiguous. Trimming pared 7 bases from V and 4 bases from J, leaving 12 bases between. The CDR3 loop spans 13 amino acids. For the CDR3, the DNA is TGTGCCAGCACCATGTCCGGCCCAGATACGCAGTATTTT. Translating gives CASTMSGPDTQYF.

Many counts were recorded for this clonotype. The chain recombines TRBV6-4 with TRBJ1-1; D not resolved. V was cut by 3 bases and J by 11 bases, with 19 bases left in between. The CDR3 is 14 residues long. Germline V lookup: CDR1 MRHNA, CDR2 SNTAGT. DNA of the CDR3: TGTGCCAGCAGTGAATTTGCGGCTGGTGGAGGGGCTTTCTTT. Translation gives CASSEFAAGGGAFF.

This rearrangement joins TRBV12-3 or TRBV12-4 to TRBJ1-5; D unresolved. This CDR3 is built from 15 residues. Trimming left V 3 bases short and J 9 bases short, with 18 bases between. The CDR3 sequence: CASSFTGARGRPQHF. DNA of the CDR3: TGTGCCAGCAGTTTTACGGGAGCCCGAGGGAGGCCCCAGCATTTT.